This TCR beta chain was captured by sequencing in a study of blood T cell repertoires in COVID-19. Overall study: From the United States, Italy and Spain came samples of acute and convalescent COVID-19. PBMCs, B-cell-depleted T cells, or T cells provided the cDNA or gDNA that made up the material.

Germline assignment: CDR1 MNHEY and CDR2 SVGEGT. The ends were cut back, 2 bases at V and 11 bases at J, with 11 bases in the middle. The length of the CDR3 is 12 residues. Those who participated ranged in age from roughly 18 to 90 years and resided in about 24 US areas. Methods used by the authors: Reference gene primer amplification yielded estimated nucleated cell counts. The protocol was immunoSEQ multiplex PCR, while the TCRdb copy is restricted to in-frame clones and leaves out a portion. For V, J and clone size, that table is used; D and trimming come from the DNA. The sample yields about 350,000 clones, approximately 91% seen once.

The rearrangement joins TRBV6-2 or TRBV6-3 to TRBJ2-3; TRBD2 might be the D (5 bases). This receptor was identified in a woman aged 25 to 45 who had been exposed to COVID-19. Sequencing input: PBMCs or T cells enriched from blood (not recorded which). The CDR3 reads CASSYPSGGQYF. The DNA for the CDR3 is TGTGCCAGCAGTTACCCGAGTGGAGGGCAGTATTTT.